This T cell receptor (beta chain) was sequenced for a study of T cell repertoires in cytomegalovirus infection. Study information: TCR beta signatures that were public indicated CMV infection and matching HLA type. Whole-study results and caveats: CMV carriers having the relevant HLA were flagged by cumulative public TCR beta family frequency.

This clonotype was seen at least ten times. Its specificity is unknown. TCRdb itself ran the reads through MiXCR, one entry per CDR3 protein. The sample yields roughly 280,000 distinct CDR3 sequences, 9.1% seen once. The sample comprised PBMCs. The sequence derives from a human donor in good health (CMV status not recorded). Some clones in this sample may be carry-over from other donors' samples.

The CDR3 coding sequence is TGTGCCAGCAGCTTACGCGCGGGGGACGGGCAGTTCTTC. This encodes CASSLRAGDGQFF. The chain carries TRBV5-4 and TRBJ2-1, with TRBD2 matching over 7 bases. The germline CDR1 and CDR2 sequences are SGHNT and YYREEE (reference sequence). CDR3 length: 13 residues. V shed 2 bases and J 12 bases; nucleotides not matched to a gene: 8.